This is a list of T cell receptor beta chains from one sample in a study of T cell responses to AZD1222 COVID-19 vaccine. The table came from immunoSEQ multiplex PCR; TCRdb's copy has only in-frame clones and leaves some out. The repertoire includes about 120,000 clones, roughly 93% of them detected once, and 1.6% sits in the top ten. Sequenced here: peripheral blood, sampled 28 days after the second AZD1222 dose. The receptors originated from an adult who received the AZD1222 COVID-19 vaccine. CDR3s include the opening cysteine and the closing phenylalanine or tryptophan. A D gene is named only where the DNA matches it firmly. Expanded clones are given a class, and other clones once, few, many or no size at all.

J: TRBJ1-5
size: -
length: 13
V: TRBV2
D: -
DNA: TGTGCCAGCAGTGAAGCTGCGGGGCAGCCCCAGCATTTT
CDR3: CASSEAAGQPQHF

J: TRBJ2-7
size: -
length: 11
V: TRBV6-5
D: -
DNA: TGTGCCACCAACGATGTGAGCGAGCAGTACTTC
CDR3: CATNDVSEQYF

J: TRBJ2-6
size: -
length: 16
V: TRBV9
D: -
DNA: TGTGCCAGCAGCGTAGGGCAGCCCTCTGGGGCCAACGTCCTGACTTTC
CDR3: CASSVGQPSGANVLTF

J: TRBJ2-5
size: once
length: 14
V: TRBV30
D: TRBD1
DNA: TGTGCCTGGAGTGTAGGACAGGGAGTAGAGACCCAGTACTTC
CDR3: CAWSVGQGVETQYF

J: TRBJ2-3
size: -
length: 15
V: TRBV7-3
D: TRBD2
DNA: TGTGCCAGCAGCTTGACTAGCGGGGGCGCCGGGACGCAGTATTTT
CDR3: CASSLTSGGAGTQYF

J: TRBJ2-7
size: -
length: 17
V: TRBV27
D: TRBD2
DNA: TGTGCCAGCAGTTTACCCCGGGGAGGGCGAGGGGACTACGAGCAGTACTTC
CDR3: CASSLPRGGRGDYEQYF

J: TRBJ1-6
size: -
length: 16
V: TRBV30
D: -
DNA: TGTGCCTGGAGTGTAACATCGGGACAATCTAATTCACCCCTCCACTTT
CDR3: CAWSVTSGQSNSPLHF

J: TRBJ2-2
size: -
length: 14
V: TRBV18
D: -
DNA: TGTGCCAGCTCATCACAGACGAACACCGGGGAGCTGTTTTTT
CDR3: CASSSQTNTGELFF

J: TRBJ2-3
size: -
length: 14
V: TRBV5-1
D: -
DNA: TGCGCCAGCAGCGGAAGTACGATCACAGATACGCAGTATTTT
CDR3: CASSGSTITDTQYF

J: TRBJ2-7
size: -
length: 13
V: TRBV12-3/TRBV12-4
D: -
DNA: TGTGCCAGCAGTTTAGTCCGCTCCTACGAGCAGTACTTC
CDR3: CASSLVRSYEQYF

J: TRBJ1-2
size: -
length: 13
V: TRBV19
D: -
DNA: TGTGCCAGTAGTCCGTGGACGGATTATGGCTACACCTTC
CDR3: CASSPWTDYGYTF

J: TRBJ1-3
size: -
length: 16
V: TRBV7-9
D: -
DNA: TGTGCCAGCAGCTTGAGGGACACGACGATTGGAAACACCATATATTTT
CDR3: CASSLRDTTIGNTIYF

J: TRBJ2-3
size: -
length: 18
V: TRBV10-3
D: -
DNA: TGTGCCATCAGTGTAAACCGCCCGTCGGGTGGGAGTGGGGATACGCAGTATTTT
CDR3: CAISVNRPSGGSGDTQYF

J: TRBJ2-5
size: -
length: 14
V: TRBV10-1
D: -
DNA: TGCGCCAGCAAGGCGGCCTTACACCAAGAGACCCAGTACTTC
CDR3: CASKAALHQETQYF

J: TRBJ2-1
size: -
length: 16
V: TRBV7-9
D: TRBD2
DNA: TGTGCCAGCAGCCCCCTGGGGAGCGGGACCTACAATGAGCAGTTCTTC
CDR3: CASSPLGSGTYNEQFF

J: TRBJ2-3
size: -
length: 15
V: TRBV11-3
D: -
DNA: TGTGCCAGCAGCCCCGGCAGGGGTCGCACAGATACGCAGTATTTT
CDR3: CASSPGRGRTDTQYF

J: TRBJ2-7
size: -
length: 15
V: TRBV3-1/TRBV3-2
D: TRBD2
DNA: TGTGCCAGCAGCCAAGATTCACGGGAGGGCCGCGAGCAGTACTTC
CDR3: CASSQDSREGREQYF

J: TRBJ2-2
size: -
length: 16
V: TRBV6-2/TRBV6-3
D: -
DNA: TGTGCCAGCAGTTACTCTACCAGCTTGAACACCGGGGAGCTGTTTTTT
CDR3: CASSYSTSLNTGELFF

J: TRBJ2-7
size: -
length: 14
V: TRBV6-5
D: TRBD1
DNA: TGTGCCAGCAGCCGGGACAGGGGTTCCTACGAGCAGTACTTC
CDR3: CASSRDRGSYEQYF

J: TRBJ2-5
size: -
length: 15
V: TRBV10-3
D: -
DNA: TGTGCCATCAGTGTGGAATTAGCGAGCGAAGAGACCCAGTACTTC
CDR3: CAISVELASEETQYF

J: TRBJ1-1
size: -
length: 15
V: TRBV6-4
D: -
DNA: TGTGCCAGCAGTGACTCGCCAGGGAGGAACACTGAAGCTTTCTTT
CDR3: CASSDSPGRNTEAFF

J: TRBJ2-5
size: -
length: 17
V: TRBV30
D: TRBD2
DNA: TGTGCCTGGGGGGAGGGGCATAGCGGGATATGGGAGGAGACCCAGTACTTC
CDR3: CAWGEGHSGIWEETQYF